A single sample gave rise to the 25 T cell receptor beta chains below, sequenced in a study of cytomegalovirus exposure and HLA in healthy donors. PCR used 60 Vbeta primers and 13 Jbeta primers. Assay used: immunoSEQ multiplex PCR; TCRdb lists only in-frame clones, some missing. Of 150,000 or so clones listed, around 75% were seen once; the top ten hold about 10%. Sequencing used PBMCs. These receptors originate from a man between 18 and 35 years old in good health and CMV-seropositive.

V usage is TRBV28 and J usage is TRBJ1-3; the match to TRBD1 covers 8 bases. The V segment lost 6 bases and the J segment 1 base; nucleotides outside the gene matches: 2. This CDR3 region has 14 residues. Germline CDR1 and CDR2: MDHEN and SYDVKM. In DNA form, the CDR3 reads TGTGCCAGCAGAAGGACAGGGTCTGGAAACACCATATATTTT. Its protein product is CASRRTGSGNTIYF. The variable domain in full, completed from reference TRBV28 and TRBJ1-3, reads DVKVTQSSRYLVKRTGEKVFLECVQDMDHENMFWYRQDPGLGLRLIYFSYDVKMKEKGDIPEGYSVSREKKERFSLILESASTNQTSMYLCASRRTGSGNTIYFGEGSWLTVV.

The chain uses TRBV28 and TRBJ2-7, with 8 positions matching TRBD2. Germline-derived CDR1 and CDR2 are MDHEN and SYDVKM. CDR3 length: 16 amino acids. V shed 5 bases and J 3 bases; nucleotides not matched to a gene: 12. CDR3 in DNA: TGTGCCAGCAGTCCTTCTGGTAGCGGGACGTACTACGAGCAGTACTTC. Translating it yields CASSPSGSGTYYEQYF.

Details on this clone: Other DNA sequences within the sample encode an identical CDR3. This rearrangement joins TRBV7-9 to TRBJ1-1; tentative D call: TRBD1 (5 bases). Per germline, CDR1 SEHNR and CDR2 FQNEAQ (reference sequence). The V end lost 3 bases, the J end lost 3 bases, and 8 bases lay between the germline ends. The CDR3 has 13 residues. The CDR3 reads CASSLQGYTEAFF. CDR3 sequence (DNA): TGTGCCAGCAGCTTGCAGGGATACACTGAAGCTTTCTTT.

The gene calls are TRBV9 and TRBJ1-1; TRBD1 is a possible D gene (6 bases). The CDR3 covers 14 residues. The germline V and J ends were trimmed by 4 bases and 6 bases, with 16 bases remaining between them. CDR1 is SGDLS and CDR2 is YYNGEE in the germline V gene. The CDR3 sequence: CASSPRGGEAEAFF. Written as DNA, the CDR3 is TGTGCCAGCAGCCCTCGAGGGGGGGAAGCTGAAGCTTTCTTT.

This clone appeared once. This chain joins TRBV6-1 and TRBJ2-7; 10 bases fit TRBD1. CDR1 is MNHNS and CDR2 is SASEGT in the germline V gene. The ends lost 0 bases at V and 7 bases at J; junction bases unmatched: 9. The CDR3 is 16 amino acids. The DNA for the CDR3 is TGTGCCAGCAGTGAAGCGCTAGGCGACAGGGGGCTTGAGCAGTACTTC. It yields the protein CASSEALGDRGLEQYF.

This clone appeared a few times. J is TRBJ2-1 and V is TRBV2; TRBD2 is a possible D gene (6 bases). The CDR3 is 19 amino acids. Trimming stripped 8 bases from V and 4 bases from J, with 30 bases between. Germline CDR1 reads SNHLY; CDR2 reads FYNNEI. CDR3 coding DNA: TGTGCCAGCCCCCGGTGGGCAGGGCGGGAAGTCTCTGGGTACAATGAGCAGTTCTTC. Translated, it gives CASPRWAGREVSGYNEQFF.

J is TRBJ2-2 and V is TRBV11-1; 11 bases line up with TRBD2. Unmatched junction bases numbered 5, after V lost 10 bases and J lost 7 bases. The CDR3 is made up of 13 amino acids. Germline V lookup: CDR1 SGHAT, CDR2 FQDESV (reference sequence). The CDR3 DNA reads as TGTGCCACGGGGACTAGCGGTATCGGGGAGCTGTTTTTT. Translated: CATGTSGIGELFF. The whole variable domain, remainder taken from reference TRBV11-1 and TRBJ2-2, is EAEVAQSPRYKITEKSQAVAFWCDPISGHATLYWYRQILGQGPELLVQFQDESVVDDSQLPKDRFSAERLKGVDSTLKIQPAELGDSAMYLCATGTSGIGELFFGEGSRLTVL.

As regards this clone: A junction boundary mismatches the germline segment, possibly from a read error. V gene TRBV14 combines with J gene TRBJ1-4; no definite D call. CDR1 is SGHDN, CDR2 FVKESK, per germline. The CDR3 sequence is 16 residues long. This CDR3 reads CASSQDIGLTNEKLFF. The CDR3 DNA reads TGTGCCAGCAGCCAAGATATCGGGTTGACTAACGAAAAACTGTTTTTT.

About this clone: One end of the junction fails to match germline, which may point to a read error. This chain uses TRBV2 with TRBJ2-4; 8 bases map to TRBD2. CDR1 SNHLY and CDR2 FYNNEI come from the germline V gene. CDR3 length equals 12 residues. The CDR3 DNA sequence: TGTGCCAGCAGTGAATTGGCGGGAGGATGGCACTTC. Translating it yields CASSELAGGWHF.

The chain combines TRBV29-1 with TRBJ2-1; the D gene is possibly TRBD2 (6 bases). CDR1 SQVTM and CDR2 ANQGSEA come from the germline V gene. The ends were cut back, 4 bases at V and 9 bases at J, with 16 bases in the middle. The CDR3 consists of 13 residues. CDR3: CSVVRRDTGEQFF. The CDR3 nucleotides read TGCAGCGTTGTGAGGCGGGATACGGGTGAGCAGTTCTTC.

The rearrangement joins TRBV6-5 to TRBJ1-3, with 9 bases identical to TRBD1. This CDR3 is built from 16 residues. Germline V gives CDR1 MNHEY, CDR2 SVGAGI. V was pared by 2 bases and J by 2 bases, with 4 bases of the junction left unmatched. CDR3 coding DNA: TGTGCCAGCAGTTACGGGACAGGGCTAGCTGGAAACACCATATATTTT. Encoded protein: CASSYGTGLAGNTIYF.

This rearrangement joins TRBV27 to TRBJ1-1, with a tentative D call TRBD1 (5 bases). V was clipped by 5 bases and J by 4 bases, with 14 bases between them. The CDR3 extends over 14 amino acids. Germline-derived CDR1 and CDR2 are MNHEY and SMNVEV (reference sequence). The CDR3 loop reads CASSETVGGTEAFF. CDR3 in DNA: TGTGCCAGCAGTGAGACCGTGGGGGGCACTGAAGCTTTCTTT.

CDR3 sequence reads: CASSFKPGGVQYF. The CDR3 DNA sequence: TGTGCCAGCAGTTTTAAGCCGGGAGGCGTGCAGTACTTC. This chain joins TRBV27 and TRBJ2-7; the match to TRBD2 covers 7 bases. CDR1 is MNHEY, CDR2 SMNVEV, per germline (reference sequence). The CDR3 sequence is 13 residues long. Germline trimming cut 3 bases from V and 9 bases from J; bases unmatched to any gene: 8.

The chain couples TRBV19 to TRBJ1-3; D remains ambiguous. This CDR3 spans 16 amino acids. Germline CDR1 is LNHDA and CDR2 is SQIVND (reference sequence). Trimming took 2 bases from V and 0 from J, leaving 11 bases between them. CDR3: CASSILAASSGNTIYF. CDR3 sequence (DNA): TGTGCCAGTAGTATACTTGCTGCGAGCTCTGGAAACACCATATATTTT.

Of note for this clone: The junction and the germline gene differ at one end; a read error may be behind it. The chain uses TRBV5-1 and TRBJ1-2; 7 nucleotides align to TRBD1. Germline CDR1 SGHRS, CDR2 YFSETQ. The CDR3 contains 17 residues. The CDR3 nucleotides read TGCGCCAGCAGCTTGGGAACCCCACAGGGGAAGGCGCGGGGCTACCCCTTC. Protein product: CASSLGTPQGKARGYPF.

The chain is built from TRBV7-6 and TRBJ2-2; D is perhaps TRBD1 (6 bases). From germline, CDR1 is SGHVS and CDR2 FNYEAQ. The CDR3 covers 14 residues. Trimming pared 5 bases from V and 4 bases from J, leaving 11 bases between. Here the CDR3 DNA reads TGTGCCAGCAGCCCACCGACAGGCACCGGGGAGCTGTTTTTT. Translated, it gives CASSPPTGTGELFF.

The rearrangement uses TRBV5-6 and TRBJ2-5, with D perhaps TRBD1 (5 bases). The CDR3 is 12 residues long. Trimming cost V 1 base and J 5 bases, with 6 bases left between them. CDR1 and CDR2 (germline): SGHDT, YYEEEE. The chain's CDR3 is CASSLSGETQYF. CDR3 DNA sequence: TGTGCCAGCAGCTTGTCAGGGGAGACCCAGTACTTC.

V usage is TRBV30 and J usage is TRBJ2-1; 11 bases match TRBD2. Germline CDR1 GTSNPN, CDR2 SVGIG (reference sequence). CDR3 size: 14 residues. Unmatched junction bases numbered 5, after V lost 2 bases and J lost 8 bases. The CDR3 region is CAWSLAGGGDEQFF. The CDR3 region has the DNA TGTGCCTGGAGTTTAGCGGGAGGGGGCGATGAGCAGTTCTTC.

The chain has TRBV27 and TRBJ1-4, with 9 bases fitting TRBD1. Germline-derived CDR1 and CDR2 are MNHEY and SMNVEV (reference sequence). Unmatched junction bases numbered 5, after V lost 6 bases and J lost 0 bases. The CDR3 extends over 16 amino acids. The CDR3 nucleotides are TGTGCCAGCAGGAGGACAGGGGCCTCAACTAATGAAAAACTGTTTTTT. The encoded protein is CASRRTGASTNEKLFF.

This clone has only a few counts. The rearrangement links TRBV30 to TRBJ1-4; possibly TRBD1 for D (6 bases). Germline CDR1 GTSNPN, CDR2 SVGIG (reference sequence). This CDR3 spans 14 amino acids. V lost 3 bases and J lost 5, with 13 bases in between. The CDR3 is CAWSLTGSNEKLFF. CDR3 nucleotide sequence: TGTGCCTGGAGCCTGACAGGATCGAATGAAAAACTGTTTTTT.

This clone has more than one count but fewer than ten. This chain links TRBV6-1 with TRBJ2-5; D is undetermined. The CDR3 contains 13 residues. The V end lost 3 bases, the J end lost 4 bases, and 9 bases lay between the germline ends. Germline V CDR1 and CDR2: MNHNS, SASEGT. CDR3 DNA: TGTGCCAGCAGTGATAACTACGGAGAGACCCAGTACTTC. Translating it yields CASSDNYGETQYF.

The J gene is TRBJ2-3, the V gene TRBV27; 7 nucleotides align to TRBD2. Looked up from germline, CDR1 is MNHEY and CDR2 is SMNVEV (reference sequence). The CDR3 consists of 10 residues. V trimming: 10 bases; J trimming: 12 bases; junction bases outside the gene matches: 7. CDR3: CATGGYIQYF. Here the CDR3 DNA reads TGTGCCACCGGGGGGTATATACAGTATTTT.

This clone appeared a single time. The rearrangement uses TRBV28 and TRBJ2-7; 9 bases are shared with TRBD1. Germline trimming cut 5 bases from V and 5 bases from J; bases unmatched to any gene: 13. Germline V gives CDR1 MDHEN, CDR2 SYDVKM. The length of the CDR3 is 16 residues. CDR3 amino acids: CASSGAGTGLVHEQYF. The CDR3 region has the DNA TGTGCCAGCAGTGGGGCCGGGACAGGGCTCGTCCACGAGCAGTACTTC.

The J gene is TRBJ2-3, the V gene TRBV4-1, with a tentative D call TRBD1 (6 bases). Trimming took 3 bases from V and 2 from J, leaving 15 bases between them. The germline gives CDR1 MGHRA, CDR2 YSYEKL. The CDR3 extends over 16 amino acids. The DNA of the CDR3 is TGCGCCAGCAGCCAGGGACAAGACCCTTACACAGATACGCAGTATTTT. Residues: CASSQGQDPYTDTQYF.

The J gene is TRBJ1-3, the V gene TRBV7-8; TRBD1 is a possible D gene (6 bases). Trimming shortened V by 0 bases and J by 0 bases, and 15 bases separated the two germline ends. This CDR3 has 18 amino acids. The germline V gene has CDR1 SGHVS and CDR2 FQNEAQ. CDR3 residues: CASSLADSVQSSGNTIYF. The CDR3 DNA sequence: TGTGCCAGCAGCTTAGCGGACAGTGTTCAGAGCTCTGGAAACACCATATATTTT.